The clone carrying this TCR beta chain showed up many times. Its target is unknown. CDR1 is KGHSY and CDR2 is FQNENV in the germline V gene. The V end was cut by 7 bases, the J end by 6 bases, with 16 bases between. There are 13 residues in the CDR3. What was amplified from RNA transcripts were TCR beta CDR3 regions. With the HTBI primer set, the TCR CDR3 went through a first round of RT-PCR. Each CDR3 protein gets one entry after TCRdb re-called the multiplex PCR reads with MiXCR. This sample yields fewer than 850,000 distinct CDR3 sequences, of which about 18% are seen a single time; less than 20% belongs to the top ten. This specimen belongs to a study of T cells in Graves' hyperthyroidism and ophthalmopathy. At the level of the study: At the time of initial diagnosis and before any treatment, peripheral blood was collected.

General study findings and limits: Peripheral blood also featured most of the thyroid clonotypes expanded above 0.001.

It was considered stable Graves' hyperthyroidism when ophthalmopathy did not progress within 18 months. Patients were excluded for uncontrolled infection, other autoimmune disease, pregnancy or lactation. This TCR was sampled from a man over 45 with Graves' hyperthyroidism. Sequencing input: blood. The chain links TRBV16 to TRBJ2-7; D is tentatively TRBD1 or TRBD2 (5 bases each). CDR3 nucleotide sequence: TGTGCCAGCATGGGGCGAGTGGGACCCGAGCAGTACTTC. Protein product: CASMGRVGPEQYF.